This passage covers 29 T cell receptor beta chains from one sample sequenced in a study of radiotherapy plus CTLA-4 blockade in lung cancer (dated by TCRdb to the late 2010s). Libraries were made using the immunoSEQ multiplex PCR assay. The source is immuneACCESS, and TCRdb retained only in-frame sequences with V and J called. Part of the clones is not carried over; for the studies checked, unresolved V genes explain less than half of this, and the remainder is unexplained. For this sample the table gives roughly 42,000 clones, of which 63% were detected only once. The ten top clones hold less than 20% of the sample. The starting material was peripheral blood, obtained from a patient treated with radiotherapy plus ipilimumab. These receptors all stem from a human donor with non-small cell lung cancer who had a partial response to radiotherapy plus ipilimumab.

The chain employs TRBV11-3 and TRBJ2-1, with a tentative D call TRBD2 (6 bases). This CDR3 has 16 residues. V lost 5 bases and J lost 7, with 21 bases in between. CDR1 is SGHNT, CDR2 YENEEA, per germline. In DNA form, the CDR3 reads TGTGCCAGCAGCCAAGGGACTGCGGGGAGTACGAATGAGCAGTTCTTC. Amino acid sequence: CASSQGTAGSTNEQFF. The full variable domain, completed using reference TRBV11-3 and TRBJ2-1, is EAGVVQSPRYKIIEKKQPVAFWCNPISGHNTLYWYLQNLGQGPELLIRYENEEAVDDSQLPKDRFSAERLKGVDSTLKIQPAELGDSAVYLCASSQGTAGSTNEQFFGPGTRLTVL.

V usage is TRBV5-1 and J usage is TRBJ2-7; 10 positions match TRBD1. The germline CDR1 and CDR2 sequences are SGHRS and YFSETQ. Trimming cost V 6 bases and J 7 bases; bases outside gene matches: 13. CDR3 length: 15 residues. CDR3 sequence reads: CASMREGTGEREQYF. CDR3 nucleotide sequence: TGCGCCAGCATGAGGGAGGGGACAGGGGAGAGAGAGCAGTACTTC.

V usage is TRBV7-2 and J usage is TRBJ2-3, with 8 bases aligning to TRBD2. CDR3 length equals 14 residues. Per germline, CDR1 SGHTA and CDR2 FQGNSA. After removal of 3 bases from V and 5 bases from J, the junction contained 4 bases not matched to a gene. CDR3 sequence reads: CASSFSGRGDTQYF. CDR3 sequence (DNA): TGTGCCAGCAGCTTCAGCGGGAGAGGAGATACGCAGTATTTT. The full variable domain, in which reference TRBV7-2 and TRBJ2-3 provide the parts outside the CDR3, is GAGVSQSPSNKVTEKGKDVELRCDPISGHTALYWYRQSLGQGLEFLIYFQGNSAPDKSGLPSDRFSAERTGGSVSTLTIQRTQQEDSAVYLCASSFSGRGDTQYFGPGTRLTVL.

In DNA, the CDR3 is TGTGCCAGCAGCTTAAGGAGCCCGAACACTGAAGCTTTCTTT. It translates to CASSLRSPNTEAFF. The V gene is TRBV5-6, the J gene TRBJ1-1; D gene uncertain. Deletions cut 2 bases from V and 1 base from J, with 9 bases between. The CDR3 runs to 14 residues. CDR1 is SGHDT and CDR2 is YYEEEE in the germline V gene. Full variable domain (missing parts from reference TRBV5-6 and TRBJ1-1): DAGVTQSPTHLIKTRGQQVTLRCSPKSGHDTVSWYQQALGQGPQFIFQYYEEEERQRGNFPDRFSGHQFPNYSSELNVNALLLGDSALYLCASSLRSPNTEAFFGQGTRLTVV.

The chain carries TRBV2 and TRBJ2-3, with 7 bases that match TRBD2. The CDR3 spans 17 residues. The germline V gene encodes CDR1 SNHLY and CDR2 FYNNEI. V gave up 1 base and J gave up 5 bases; unmatched junction bases: 12. Here the CDR3 DNA reads TGTGCCAGCAGTGAAGGGGGTCTAGCGGAGACGATAGATACGCAGTATTTT. Translating gives CASSEGGLAETIDTQYF.

The chain is built from TRBV2 and TRBJ2-3; 7 bases fit TRBD2. CDR1 and CDR2 from the germline V gene are SNHLY and FYNNEI. This CDR3 has 14 amino acids. V dropped 7 bases and J dropped 0; count of bases not matched to a gene: 4. Here the CDR3 DNA reads TGTGCCAGCAAAATCGGGGGGAGCACAGATACGCAGTATTTT. Amino acid sequence: CASKIGGSTDTQYF.

This clone appeared a few times. The V gene is TRBV7-2, the J gene TRBJ2-7; TRBD2 is a possible D gene (6 bases). Germline lookup yields CDR1 SGHTA and CDR2 FQGNSA. The V end was cut by 3 bases, the J end by 6 bases, with 12 bases between. This CDR3 has 13 residues. The CDR3 DNA reads as TGTGCCAGCAGCTTCGATACGGGAGCCGAGCAGTACTTC. This gives the protein CASSFDTGAEQYF.

This clone was picked up one time. The chain links TRBV5-6 to TRBJ2-1; the match to TRBD1 covers 9 bases. There are 16 residues in the CDR3. CDR1 and CDR2 (germline): SGHDT, YYEEEE. The trim removed 0 bases at V and 3 bases at J, leaving 4 bases unmatched. The CDR3 is CASSLGGTGYYNEQFF. CDR3 bases: TGTGCCAGCAGCTTGGGTGGGACAGGGTACTACAATGAGCAGTTCTTC.

In regard to this clone: Germline is not matched at one junction end, which may reflect a read error. Other DNA sequences within the sample encode an identical CDR3. The chain joins TRBV28 to TRBJ1-6, with D perhaps TRBD1 (6 bases). This CDR3 comprises 18 residues. Germline values: CDR1 MDHEN, CDR2 SYDVKM. CDR3: CASRWEGSARGYNSPLHF. Written as DNA, the CDR3 is TGTGCCAGCAGGTGGGAGGGATCAGCGAGGGGGTATAATTCCCCCCTCCACTTT.

The rearrangement joins TRBV18 to TRBJ2-1, with 8 nucleotides matching TRBD2. The CDR3 is 19 residues long. The V gene's germline CDR1 is KGHSH and CDR2 LQKENI. V trimming: 3 bases; J trimming: 0 bases; junction bases outside the gene matches: 13. The CDR3 DNA follows: TGTGCCAGCTCACCGAACGCCGCCACTAGCGGCGGCTCCTACAATGAGCAGTTCTTC. Translating gives CASSPNAATSGGSYNEQFF.

The J gene is TRBJ1-1, the V gene TRBV4-1; TRBD1 aligns across 10 bases. V dropped 3 bases and J dropped 5; count of bases not matched to a gene: 9. The CDR3 spans 16 residues. Germline V CDR1 and CDR2: MGHRA, YSYEKL. CDR3 bases: TGCGCCAGCAGCCAGGGACAGGGGCGCGTTAGTACTGAAGCTTTCTTT. This codes for CASSQGQGRVSTEAFF.

The chain couples TRBV7-2 to TRBJ2-7; 9 positions match TRBD1. The ends lost 5 bases at V and 3 bases at J; junction bases unmatched: 5. This CDR3 is built from 14 residues. Germline CDR1 and CDR2: SGHTA and FQGNSA. The CDR3 region is CASSTRQGGYEQYF. The CDR3 coding sequence is TGTGCCAGCAGCACCCGACAGGGGGGCTACGAGCAGTACTTC. The full variable domain, in which reference TRBV7-2 and TRBJ2-7 provide the parts outside the CDR3, is GAGVSQSPSNKVTEKGKDVELRCDPISGHTALYWYRQSLGQGLEFLIYFQGNSAPDKSGLPSDRFSAERTGGSVSTLTIQRTQQEDSAVYLCASSTRQGGYEQYFGPGTRLTVT.

J is TRBJ2-1 and V is TRBV11-2; perhaps TRBD1 as D (7 bases). Germline-derived CDR1 and CDR2 are SGHAT and FQNNGV. Trimming pared 4 bases from V and 9 bases from J, leaving 10 bases between. The CDR3 runs to 12 residues. The CDR3 loop reads CASSSQGGEQFF. The CDR3 coding sequence is TGTGCCAGCAGCTCCCAGGGGGGTGAGCAGTTCTTC.

This clone was counted a few times. This chain joins TRBV19 and TRBJ2-1; D is perhaps TRBD2 (5 bases). From germline, CDR1 is LNHDA and CDR2 SQIVND (reference sequence). Trimming removed 5 bases at V and 10 bases at J, with 12 bases between. The CDR3 consists of 12 residues. The CDR3 region is CASSLTRKEQFF. In nucleotides, the CDR3 is TGTGCCAGTAGTCTTACTAGGAAAGAGCAGTTCTTC.

V and J are TRBV5-4 and TRBJ2-3; D might be TRBD1 (6 bases). V was clipped by 4 bases and J by 5 bases, with 11 bases between them. The length of the CDR3 is 13 residues. Germline V gene sequence: CDR1 SGHNT, CDR2 YYREEE (reference sequence). For the CDR3, the DNA is TGTGCCAGCAGCGCGCCACAGGGAGATACGCAGTATTTT. It codes for CASSAPQGDTQYF.

This clone was counted only a few times. This chain links TRBV7-6 with TRBJ2-3, with TRBD2 matching 10 bases. The V gene end was trimmed by 3 bases and the J gene end by 2 bases; junction bases not matched to a gene: 5. Looked up from germline, CDR1 is SGHVS and CDR2 is FNYEAQ. The CDR3 extends over 16 amino acids. CDR3 in DNA: TGTGCCAGCAGCTTGGGAGCGGGAGGGCTCACAGATACGCAGTATTTT. Residues: CASSLGAGGLTDTQYF.

The chain joins TRBV6-1 to TRBJ2-1; 14 nucleotides agree with TRBD2. The CDR3 is made up of 14 amino acids. J was trimmed by 8 bases and V by 6 bases; bases with no gene match: 3. Germline values: CDR1 MNHNS, CDR2 SASEGT. This chain's CDR3 is CASRGLAGVDEQFF. Here the CDR3 DNA reads TGTGCCAGCAGGGGACTAGCGGGAGTGGATGAGCAGTTCTTC.

The chain combines TRBV7-8 with TRBJ1-1; D ambiguous. This CDR3 region has 12 residues. Germline loops: CDR1 SGHVS, CDR2 FQNEAQ. V was clipped by 4 bases and J by 5 bases, with 8 bases between them. The CDR3 region has the DNA TGTGCCAGCAGCTACAGCAGTACTGAAGCTTTCTTT. As protein: CASSYSSTEAFF. Based on the CDR3 plus reference TRBV7-8 and TRBJ1-1, the full variable domain is GAGVSQSPRYKVAKRGQDVALRCDPISGHVSLFWYQQALGQGPEFLTYFQNEAQLDKSGLPSDRFFAERPEGSVSTLKIQRTQQEDSAVYLCASSYSSTEAFFGQGTRLTVV.

The chain joins TRBV7-9 to TRBJ2-5, with TRBD1 matching over 7 bases. CDR3 size: 15 residues. Germline values: CDR1 SEHNR, CDR2 FQNEAQ (reference sequence). With 0 bases clipped from V and 7 bases from J, the junction kept 8 bases outside the gene matches. CDR3 region: CASSLAGTVPGTQYF. CDR3 coding DNA: TGTGCCAGCAGCTTAGCCGGGACAGTACCTGGGACCCAGTACTTC.

This clone has at least ten counts. This chain connects TRBV30 to TRBJ1-1; D not resolved. V was cut by 3 bases and J by 1 base, with 9 bases left in between. This CDR3 has 13 residues. CDR1 and CDR2 from the germline V gene are GTSNPN and SVGIG (reference sequence). The CDR3: CAWRPSRNTEAFF. As DNA, the CDR3 is TGTGCCTGGAGGCCTTCCAGGAACACTGAAGCTTTCTTT.

There are a few counts of this clone. The J gene is TRBJ1-4, the V gene TRBV10-3; 11 bases fit TRBD1. The germline CDR1 and CDR2 sequences are ENHRY and SYGVKD. CDR3 length: 14 amino acids. V shed 10 bases and J 1 base; nucleotides not matched to a gene: 2. The CDR3 DNA is TGTGCCACCGGGACAGGGGGAACTAATGAAAAACTGTTTTTT. This codes for CATGTGGTNEKLFF.

This clone was counted many times. The gene calls are TRBV29-1 and TRBJ1-1; 12 bases fit TRBD1. This CDR3 is built from 20 residues. Looked up from germline, CDR1 is SQVTM and CDR2 is ANQGSEA. V lost 0 bases and J lost 3; bases outside the gene matches: 17. The DNA for the CDR3 is TGCAGCGTTGAAGACAAGCAGTCGGGACAGGGGGCTATTGCCTACACTGAAGCTTTCTTT. Translation gives CSVEDKQSGQGAIAYTEAFF.

This clone was seen a few times. The chain joins TRBV7-8 to TRBJ1-1; 10 nucleotides match TRBD1. V gave up 5 bases and J gave up 5 bases; unmatched junction bases: 14. The germline V gene encodes CDR1 SGHVS and CDR2 FQNEAQ. The CDR3 spans 17 residues. DNA for the CDR3: TGTGCCAGCAGCCCCCGACAGGGGGCGCCGAGGAGAACTGAAGCTTTCTTT. It encodes CASSPRQGAPRRTEAFF.

This clone was detected only a few times. The J gene is TRBJ2-5, the V gene TRBV19, with TRBD1 identical over 9 bases. This CDR3 region has 14 residues. Germline V gene sequence: CDR1 LNHDA, CDR2 SQIVND (reference sequence). V was pared by 5 bases and J by 5 bases, with 6 bases of the junction left unmatched. The DNA of the CDR3 is TGTGCCAGTAGTGACACAGGGGGCATGGAGACCCAGTACTTC. This encodes CASSDTGGMETQYF.

J is TRBJ1-2 and V is TRBV6-6; 8 bases align to TRBD1. CDR3 length equals 15 residues. With 2 bases clipped from V and 8 bases from J, the junction kept 10 bases outside the gene matches. Germline lookup yields CDR1 MNHNY and CDR2 SVGAGI (reference sequence). CDR3 sequence reads: CASSYASGGAGGYTF. The CDR3 DNA reads TGTGCCAGCAGTTACGCCTCAGGGGGCGCGGGGGGCTACACCTTC.

This clone was seen more than once but under ten times. J is TRBJ2-2 and V is TRBV14; D unclear. This CDR3 spans 13 amino acids. Germline V gene sequence: CDR1 SGHDN, CDR2 FVKESK. V gave up 2 bases and J gave up 8 bases, with 9 bases separating them. The CDR3 sequence: CASSQNYLGELFF. CDR3 sequence (DNA): TGTGCCAGCAGCCAAAACTACCTAGGGGAGCTGTTTTTT.

The rearrangement joins TRBV2 to TRBJ1-2; tentatively, D is TRBD1 (5 bases). This CDR3 spans 13 amino acids. Trimming took 7 bases from V and 11 from J, leaving 20 bases between them. Germline V lookup: CDR1 SNHLY, CDR2 FYNNEI. The CDR3 protein is CASIRDMTEAYTF. The CDR3 DNA is TGTGCCAGCATCCGAGACATGACAGAAGCATACACCTTC.

V usage is TRBV7-9 and J usage is TRBJ1-3, with TRBD1 matching over 7 bases. V lost 1 base to trimming and J lost 2 bases; unmatched junction nucleotides: 14. The CDR3 runs 19 residues. Germline loops: CDR1 SEHNR, CDR2 FQNEAQ (reference sequence). The chain's CDR3 is CASSLDLRTGSLTGNTIYF. CDR3 DNA: TGTGCCAGCAGCTTAGACCTTAGGACAGGTTCTCTTACTGGAAACACCATATATTTT.

This sequence joins TRBV13 and TRBJ2-5; 8 positions match TRBD2. CDR1 PRHDT and CDR2 FYEKMQ come from the germline V gene (reference sequence). The J segment lost 7 bases and the V segment lost 5 bases, leaving 3 bases of the junction unmatched. The CDR3 has 12 residues. The CDR3 DNA reads TGTGCCAGCAGCAGTACTAGCGGGACCCAGTACTTC. Translating gives CASSSTSGTQYF. Complete variable domain (other parts from reference TRBV13 and TRBJ2-5): AAGVIQSPRHLIKEKRETATLKCYPIPRHDTVYWYQQGPGQDPQFLISFYEKMQSDKGSIPDRFSAQQFSDYHSELNMSSLELGDSALYFCASSSTSGTQYFGPGTRLLVL.